These 22 T cell receptor beta chains share one sample of origin, sequenced in a study of T cell changes during pregnancy in multiple sclerosis. Data came from immunoSEQ multiplex PCR; TCRdb stores just in-frame clones and leaves some out. The sample yields fewer than 50,000 clones, roughly 90% seen once. The material sequenced was peripheral blood, taken in the second trimester of pregnancy. These receptors were taken from a female donor in good health, enrolled as a control in a pregnancy study.

This clone was detected ten times or more. The chain carries TRBV25-1 and TRBJ1-5; TRBD1 is a possible D gene (6 bases). Trimming left V 4 bases short and J 4 bases short, with 14 bases between. The CDR3 covers 15 residues. Germline CDR1 reads MGHDK; CDR2 reads SYGVNS. The DNA for the CDR3 is TGTGCCAGCAGTGGCGGGGGGGCAGGGAATCAGCCCCAGCATTTT. It specifies CASSGGGAGNQPQHF. Using reference TRBV25-1 and TRBJ1-5 for the parts outside the CDR3, the full variable domain is EADIYQTPRYLVIGTGKKITLECSQTMGHDKMYWYQQDPGMELHLIHYSYGVNSTEKGDLSSESTVSRIRTEHFPLTLESARPSHTSQYLCASSGGGAGNQPQHFGDGTRLSIL.

The J gene is TRBJ2-1, the V gene TRBV19, with TRBD1 identical over 7 bases. Trimming at V came to 7 bases and at J to 6 bases, leaving 6 bases not matched to a gene. Germline V gene lookup returns CDR1 LNHDA and CDR2 SQIVND (reference sequence). The CDR3 covers 13 residues. CDR3 in DNA: TGTGCCAGTACCAGGGGGTGGCCCAATGAGCAGTTCTTC. Translating it yields CASTRGWPNEQFF.

The rearrangement links TRBV5-8 to TRBJ2-7; TRBD1 matches at 8 bases. Trimming removed 4 bases from V and 2 bases from J; junction bases left unmatched: 5. Germline CDR1 is SGHTS and CDR2 is YDEGEE. The CDR3 loop spans 14 amino acids. The CDR3 sequence: CASSPRDRTYEQYF. CDR3 bases: TGTGCCAGCAGCCCACGGGACAGGACCTACGAGCAGTACTTC.

The rearrangement links TRBV10-3 to TRBJ1-1; D is unclear. CDR1 is ENHRY, CDR2 SYGVKD, per germline. The V end was cut by 5 bases, the J end by 4 bases, with 14 bases between. The CDR3 has 14 residues. The CDR3, as DNA: TGTGCCATCAGTCCCGCGGAGAGCTCCACTGAAGCTTTCTTT. It encodes CAISPAESSTEAFF.

The rearrangement joins TRBV5-1 to TRBJ1-5; 7 positions agree with TRBD1. This CDR3 has 15 amino acids. V was clipped by 4 bases and J by 0 bases; unmatched bases: 4. Germline values: CDR1 SGHRS, CDR2 YFSETQ. In DNA, the CDR3 is TGCGCCAGCAGCCCCGGGACAGTTAGCAATCAGCCCCAGCATTTT. Translation: CASSPGTVSNQPQHF.

The rearrangement uses TRBV18 and TRBJ1-5, with D uncertain. The CDR3 loop spans 17 amino acids. The V gene lost 3 bases and the J gene lost 3 bases, with 18 bases spanning the gap. Germline V gene lookup returns CDR1 KGHSH and CDR2 LQKENI. The CDR3 reads CASSPTRLGLPNQPQHF. CDR3 nucleotide sequence: TGTGCCAGCTCACCTACCAGGCTTGGGTTGCCCAATCAGCCCCAGCATTTT.

The chain couples TRBV2 to TRBJ2-5; perhaps TRBD2 as D (6 bases). CDR1 and CDR2 from the germline V gene are SNHLY and FYNNEI. V was trimmed by 6 bases and J by 5 bases, leaving 13 bases between them. The CDR3 consists of 13 residues. The CDR3 sequence: CASSGGYRETQYF. DNA for the CDR3: TGTGCCAGCAGCGGGGGTTACAGGGAGACCCAGTACTTC.

This clone is a singleton in its sample. The chain recombines TRBV5-1 with TRBJ2-1, with a possible D match to TRBD2 (5 bases). This CDR3 comprises 14 residues. Trimming shortened V by 4 bases and J by 6 bases, and 14 bases separated the two germline ends. CDR1 SGHRS and CDR2 YFSETQ come from the germline V gene. As DNA, the CDR3 is TGCGCCAGCAGCCTAGCCACAGAGGGCAATGAGCAGTTCTTC. Its translation: CASSLATEGNEQFF.

The chain combines TRBV7-8 with TRBJ2-7, with a weak D call TRBD2 (6 bases). The germline V gene has CDR1 SGHVS and CDR2 FQNEAQ. The CDR3 sequence is 14 residues long. V lost 6 bases and J lost 2, with 14 bases in between. The DNA of the CDR3 is TGTGCCAGCAGGACGGGGGAGAGCACCTACGAGCAGTACTTC. Translating gives CASRTGESTYEQYF. The full variable domain, in which reference TRBV7-8 and TRBJ2-7 provide the parts outside the CDR3, is GAGVSQSPRYKVAKRGQDVALRCDPISGHVSLFWYQQALGQGPEFLTYFQNEAQLDKSGLPSDRFFAERPEGSVSTLKIQRTQQEDSAVYLCASRTGESTYEQYFGPGTRLTVT.

The chain carries TRBV13 and TRBJ1-4, with TRBD1 as a possible D gene (6 bases). Per germline, CDR1 PRHDT and CDR2 FYEKMQ (reference sequence). This CDR3 comprises 16 residues. Trimming took off 7 bases at V and 6 bases at J, with 21 bases between the two ends. This chain's CDR3 is CASTVQGRGADEKLFF. CDR3 DNA: TGTGCCAGCACCGTACAGGGACGGGGTGCGGATGAAAAACTGTTTTTT. Looking up the rest from reference TRBV13 and TRBJ1-4 gives the full variable domain: AAGVIQSPRHLIKEKRETATLKCYPIPRHDTVYWYQQGPGQDPQFLISFYEKMQSDKGSIPDRFSAQQFSDYHSELNMSSLELGDSALYFCASTVQGRGADEKLFFGSGTQLSVL.

The V gene is TRBV4-3, the J gene TRBJ2-7; 7 bases match TRBD1. Germline loops: CDR1 LGHNA, CDR2 YSLEER. The CDR3 extends over 16 amino acids. V shed 2 bases and J 2 bases; nucleotides not matched to a gene: 9. The CDR3 DNA reads TGCGCCAGCAGCCAAAGTGACAGGGTTTCCACCTACGAGCAGTACTTC. Translation gives CASSQSDRVSTYEQYF.

This rearrangement joins TRBV5-6 to TRBJ2-2; the D gene is possibly TRBD2 (5 bases). CDR3 length: 14 residues. V was pared by 4 bases and J by 4 bases, with 11 bases between. CDR1 and CDR2 (germline): SGHDT, YYEEEE. CDR3 in DNA: TGTGCCAGCAGCCCCGGTGAGGGCACCGGGGAGCTGTTTTTT. It specifies CASSPGEGTGELFF.

The chain recombines TRBV5-4 with TRBJ2-7; no clear D. The ends were cut back, 3 bases at V and 6 bases at J, with 13 bases in the middle. The CDR3 contains 13 residues. Germline values: CDR1 SGHNT, CDR2 YYREEE (reference sequence). The CDR3 here is CASSSQDDGEQYF. CDR3 in DNA: TGTGCCAGCAGCTCGCAGGATGACGGCGAGCAGTACTTC. Variable domain in full (rest from reference TRBV5-4 and TRBJ2-7): ETGVTQSPTHLIKTRGQQVTLRCSSQSGHNTVSWYQQALGQGPQFIFQYYREEENGRGNFPPRFSGLQFPNYSSELNVNALELDDSALYLCASSSQDDGEQYFGPGTRLTVT.

This chain links TRBV18 with TRBJ2-6; 11 bases map to TRBD1. Trimming took 4 bases from V and 3 from J; bases not matched to a gene: 8. CDR3 length equals 18 residues. The germline CDR1 and CDR2 sequences are KGHSH and LQKENI. CDR3 sequence: CASSRPGQGVSGANVLTF. CDR3 nucleotides: TGTGCCAGCTCACGACCGGGACAGGGGGTTAGTGGGGCCAACGTCCTGACTTTC.

This chain uses TRBV30 with TRBJ2-7; the D gene is possibly TRBD1 (6 bases). Per germline, CDR1 GTSNPN and CDR2 SVGIG (reference sequence). The CDR3 length is 13 residues. Trimming cost V 5 bases and J 0 bases, with 11 bases left between them. The CDR3 DNA reads TGTGCCTGGGGGACAAAGAGCTCCTACGAGCAGTACTTC. Amino acid sequence: CAWGTKSSYEQYF.

The V gene is TRBV30, the J gene TRBJ1-5; D is uncertain. V lost 3 bases and J 0 bases, leaving 6 bases between the germline ends. The CDR3 is made up of 13 amino acids. Germline V CDR1 and CDR2: GTSNPN, SVGIG (reference sequence). The CDR3 DNA reads as TGTGCCTGGAGGGCCGATAGCAATCAGCCCCAGCATTTT. It specifies CAWRADSNQPQHF.

V and J are TRBV7-6 and TRBJ1-1; D is unclear. Trimming shortened V by 1 base and J by 1 base, and 7 bases separated the two germline ends. This CDR3 is 14 amino acids long. The germline V gene has CDR1 SGHVS and CDR2 FNYEAQ. The CDR3 reads CASSLGAGNTEAFF. Here the CDR3 DNA reads TGTGCCAGCAGCTTAGGGGCTGGGAACACTGAAGCTTTCTTT. The full variable domain, in which reference TRBV7-6 and TRBJ1-1 provide the parts outside the CDR3, is GAGVSQSPRYKVTKRGQDVALRCDPISGHVSLYWYRQALGQGPEFLTYFNYEAQQDKSGLPNDRFSAERPEGSISTLTIQRTEQRDSAMYRCASSLGAGNTEAFFGQGTRLTVV.

This clone was observed a single time. The V and J genes are TRBV30 and TRBJ1-2; 9 bases fit TRBD1. Trimming at V came to 4 bases and at J to 4 bases, leaving 7 bases not matched to a gene. The CDR3 sequence is 14 residues long. The germline V gene encodes CDR1 GTSNPN and CDR2 SVGIG (reference sequence). The CDR3 region is CAWTGQGKAYGYTF. CDR3 DNA sequence: TGTGCCTGGACTGGACAGGGGAAAGCCTATGGCTACACCTTC.

This clone was seen just once. The CDR3 sequence is CASSPAGTGGNQPQHF. The CDR3, as DNA: TGTGCCAGCAGCCCCGCCGGGACAGGGGGCAATCAGCCCCAGCATTTT. V usage is TRBV5-5 and J usage is TRBJ1-5, with 10 bases fitting TRBD1. Germline loops: CDR1 SGHKS, CDR2 YYEKEE (reference sequence). The V and J ends lost 4 bases and 2 bases, in that order; junction bases with no gene match: 6. The CDR3 is 16 amino acids.

The chain has TRBV5-4 and TRBJ2-5, with D perhaps matching TRBD2 (5 bases). V was clipped by 2 bases and J by 0 bases, with 17 bases between them. The CDR3 is made up of 17 amino acids. In germline, CDR1 is SGHNT, CDR2 YYREEE (reference sequence). Written as DNA, the CDR3 is TGTGCCAGCAGCTTAGTATCTGGGCGGACTCACCAAGAGACCCAGTACTTC. It codes for CASSLVSGRTHQETQYF.

The rearrangement uses TRBV10-1 and TRBJ2-2; D uncertain. V was trimmed by 5 bases and J by 6 bases, leaving 13 bases between them. The CDR3 is made up of 14 amino acids. The germline V gene encodes CDR1 WNHNN and CDR2 SYGVQD (reference sequence). The CDR3 here is CASSLNLRPGELFF. CDR3 DNA: TGCGCCAGCAGTTTAAACCTGCGTCCCGGGGAGCTGTTTTTT.

The J gene is TRBJ1-4, the V gene TRBV27, with 8 bases lining up with TRBD1. The junction had 4 bases not matched to a gene; V was cut back by 2 bases and J by 2 bases. This CDR3 contains 16 residues. Germline-derived CDR1 and CDR2 are MNHEY and SMNVEV (reference sequence). The CDR3 region has the DNA TGTGCCAGCAGTTTAAACAGGGGGAGGACTAATGAAAAACTGTTTTTT. Protein: CASSLNRGRTNEKLFF.